The rows below give T cell receptor beta chains drawn from one sample of a study of cytomegalovirus exposure and HLA in healthy donors. Clones were read by immunoSEQ multiplex PCR, and TCRdb kept only the in-frame ones, dropping some. The sample shows over 200,000 clones, 70% to 80% of them seen only once. Sequenced sample: PBMCs. Receptors were obtained from a woman in her fifties or sixties in good health and CMV-seropositive. Both conserved end residues are trimmed from each CDR3. The order of the fields is V gene, CDR3 protein.

TRBV30 | ASHRVPTGELF
TRBV6-5 | ASSYEDRDEQF
TRBV10-1 | ASRGDSHGTDTQY
TRBV5-6 | ASTHGGGTEAF
TRBV28 | ASSLTGREGSPLH
TRBV5-4 | ASSLKASGNTIY
TRBV20-1 | SASAGYGYT
TRBV4-1 | ASSQGGSFFYGYT
TRBV7-7 | ASSGTGGTDTQY
TRBV4-3 | ASSQEGTGQHYSGANVLT
TRBV29-1 | SVSGGEKGNTIY
TRBV7-2 | ASSPTGGNQPQH
TRBV4-3 | ASSQDPANQGWGSPLH
TRBV19 | ASSMVAGALSDTQY
TRBV5-4 | ASSPRTGTDTQY
TRBV5-4 | ASSPGEPSYEQY
TRBV6-5 | ASSFRVNSEAF
TRBV7-2 | ASTPRFRRTTNEKLF
TRBV7-9 | ASSFYPLRTGGNEQY
TRBV7-2 | ASSLAGGGAEQY
TRBV5-4 | ASSPIQGGEQY
TRBV7-2 | ASSLQGQYSPLH
TRBV6-1 | ASSEGDRYSYEQY
TRBV6-5 | ASSIRTGLDEQY
TRBV11-2 | ASSPRLAGVTDTQY
TRBV27 | ASRLQGTNYGYT
TRBV5-5 | ASSLLRLAGDTDTQY
TRBV18 | ASSAGVGYGYT
TRBV11-2 | ASSFSHLNEKLF
TRBV2 | ASRGQGAGGYT
TRBV29-1 | STGTSGRATDTQY
TRBV6-4 | ASSGSTRATNEKLF
TRBV7-2 | ASSRSPNSEKNTEAF
TRBV19 | ASRAGGDPVTEAF
TRBV27 | ASSWGGAKNIQY
TRBV7-9 | ASSSAYEQY
TRBV6-5 | ASSDTIYNSPLH
TRBV7-9 | ASSLGGRETQY
TRBV6-6 | ASSYERGQQPQH
TRBV21-1 | ATRQNSNQPQH
TRBV5-1 | ASSVTGGSSYEQY
TRBV30 | AWSPPRDWGEKLF
TRBV6-5 | ASSPPGGEYNEQF
TRBV19 | ASRNQDRGRSGELF
TRBV18 | ASSPPVWTGGTNEQY
TRBV5-1 | ASSLAGVRTGELF
TRBV7-9 | SSSLALSGGDTQY
TRBV5-4 | ASSFTGSNEQF
TRBV15 | ATSDNYEQY
TRBV5-1 | ASSLRTPLRTDTQY